The clone carrying this T cell receptor (beta chain) was seen at least ten times. Its specificity is unknown. Both blood RNA, taken from unsorted whole blood, and germline DNA were extracted. This sample was taken from a study of tumor-infiltrating lymphocytes in primary liver carcinoma. Study background: Through surgical resection, the patients' primary liver carcinoma was treated. General observations from the study: Lower overlap was observed for tumor-adjacent and tumor-blood pairs relative to tumor region pairs. Significantly greater top-250-clone fractions characterized tumors relative to blood (p = 0.039).

Per germline, CDR1 WNHNN and CDR2 SYGVQD (reference sequence). The CDR3 length is 11 residues. Trimming stripped 8 bases from V and 5 bases from J, with 9 bases between. Researchers generated TCR beta cDNA from 500 to 600 ng of total RNA, relying on a constant-region primer. For TCR beta, libraries were produced by three nested multiplex PCR rounds using slightly modified ARM-PCR. Investigators reported that the first two PCR rounds, at around 11 cycles each, used TRBV1-TRBV30 forward primers with a C-beta reverse primer. TCRdb called the multiplex PCR reads again in MiXCR, with one record for every CDR3 protein. The sample yields 150,000 to 200,000 distinct CDR3 sequences, 65% seen once.

Material for sequencing was peripheral blood. The chain combines TRBV10-1 with TRBJ2-5; unclear D gene. The receptor comes from a woman in her sixties with primary liver carcinoma and hepatitis B virus infection. CDR3 sequence (DNA): TGCGCCAGCTCTAACGGGGAGACCCAGTACTTC. It is translated as CASSNGETQYF.